This TCR beta chain was observed in a study of blood T cell repertoires in COVID-19. Across about two dozen US areas, participants ranged in age from 18 to 89 years. CDR1 is SNHLY, CDR2 FYNNEI, per germline. V was clipped by 4 bases and J by 4 bases; unmatched bases: 7. There are 16 residues in the CDR3. Repertoires were generated with immunoSEQ multiplex PCR, while TCRdb's copy carries only in-frame clones and drops some. The data contain 150,000 or so clones, 60% to 80% of them singletons. The specimen sequenced was PBMCs or T cells enriched from blood (not recorded which). V gene TRBV2 combines with J gene TRBJ2-7; 13 bases match TRBD2. This receptor was identified in a woman aged 50 to 60 who had recovered from COVID-19. The CDR3 nucleotides are TGTGCCAGCAGTGTGGAACTAGCGGGGGGGTGGTACGAGCAGTACTTC. It codes for CASSVELAGGWYEQYF.